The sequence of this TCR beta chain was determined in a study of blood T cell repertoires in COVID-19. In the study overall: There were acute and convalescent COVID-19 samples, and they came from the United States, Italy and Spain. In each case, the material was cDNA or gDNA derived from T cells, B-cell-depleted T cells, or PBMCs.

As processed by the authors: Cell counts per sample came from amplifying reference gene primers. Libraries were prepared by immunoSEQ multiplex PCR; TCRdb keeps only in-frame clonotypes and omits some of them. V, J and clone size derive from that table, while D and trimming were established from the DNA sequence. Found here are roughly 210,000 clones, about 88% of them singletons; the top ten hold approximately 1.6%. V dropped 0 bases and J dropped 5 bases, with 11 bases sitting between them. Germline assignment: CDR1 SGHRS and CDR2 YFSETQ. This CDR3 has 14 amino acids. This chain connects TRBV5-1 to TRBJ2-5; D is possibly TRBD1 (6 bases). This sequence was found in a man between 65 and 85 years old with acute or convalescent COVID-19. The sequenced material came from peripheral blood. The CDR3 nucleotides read TGCGCCAGCAGCTTGGCCAGGCAGGGGGAGACCCAGTACTTC. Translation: CASSLARQGETQYF.